The 12 T cell receptor beta chains presented below share a single source sample, sequenced in a study of CD8+ T cells in alopecia areata. Sequencing relied on a cDNA template that was reverse transcribed from extracted RNA. Assay used: immunoSEQ multiplex PCR; TCRdb lists only in-frame clones, some missing. The sample contains 150,000 to 200,000 clones, roughly 60% of which appear only once. Treatment reported: oral pan-JAK inhibitor, 5-10 mg twice daily. Sequences were derived from CD4+ T cells sorted from blood, sampled at week 24, from a patient treated with tofacitinib. The receptors were sampled from a human donor with alopecia areata.

The rearrangement links TRBV7-9 to TRBJ2-2; 10 bases map to TRBD1. Germline loops: CDR1 SEHNR, CDR2 FQNEAQ (reference sequence). After removal of 6 bases from V and 6 bases from J, the junction contained 7 bases not matched to a gene. The CDR3 spans 15 residues. The CDR3 region is CASRPRQGAAGELFF. Here the CDR3 DNA reads TGTGCCAGCAGACCCCGACAGGGGGCCGCCGGGGAGCTGTTTTTT.

This clone was detected only a few times. The chain combines TRBV6-5 with TRBJ1-5; weak D call: TRBD1 (6 bases). Germline V gene data show CDR1 as MNHEY and CDR2 as SVGAGI. V was clipped by 0 bases and J by 6 bases, with 15 bases between them. CDR3 length: 16 amino acids. This CDR3 reads CASSYSTGGQGQPQHF. For the CDR3, the DNA is TGTGCCAGCAGTTACTCTACTGGGGGCCAAGGTCAGCCCCAGCATTTT.

The chain links TRBV29-1 to TRBJ2-5, with D perhaps TRBD2 (6 bases). Germline-derived CDR1 and CDR2 are SQVTM and ANQGSEA. V was trimmed by 4 bases and J by 3 bases, leaving 15 bases between them. This CDR3 has 14 residues. The DNA of the CDR3 is TGCAGCGTTGTTGACCGCGGGGCCAAAGAGACCCAGTACTTC. Translated, it gives CSVVDRGAKETQYF.

Concerning this clone: The sample holds other DNA sequences that translate to the same CDR3. The chain is built from TRBV5-1 and TRBJ2-1, with TRBD2 matching over 7 bases. V lost 2 bases to trimming and J lost 1 base; unmatched junction nucleotides: 3. In germline, CDR1 is SGHRS, CDR2 YFSETQ. The length of the CDR3 is 15 residues. The CDR3 bases are TGCGCCAGCAGCTTAAAAGCGGGATCCTACAATGAGCAGTTCTTC. Translating it yields CASSLKAGSYNEQFF.

This chain connects TRBV30 to TRBJ2-2; D unclear. V was clipped by 0 bases and J by 6 bases, with 11 bases between them. Germline CDR1 is GTSNPN and CDR2 is SVGIG (reference sequence). CDR3 length: 14 residues. CDR3 sequence: CAWSVLVGPGELFF. Written as DNA, the CDR3 is TGTGCCTGGAGTGTTTTGGTAGGGCCCGGGGAGCTGTTTTTT.

This clone has just a few counts. This chain joins TRBV5-1 and TRBJ1-6; D unclear. The CDR3 length is 15 residues. Germline CDR1 SGHRS, CDR2 YFSETQ. Trimming stripped 0 bases from V and 9 bases from J, with 13 bases between. The CDR3 region has the DNA TGCGCCAGCAGCTTGGACGGGGAAAGTGGTTCACCCCTCCACTTT. Residues: CASSLDGESGSPLHF.

The gene calls are TRBV30 and TRBJ2-5, with a possible D match to TRBD2 (7 bases). The CDR3 has 15 residues. Trimming removed 2 bases at V and 5 bases at J, with 18 bases between. Per the germline V gene, CDR1 is GTSNPN and CDR2 is SVGIG (reference sequence). The CDR3 loop is CAWSNQGGVSETQYF. The CDR3 DNA reads as TGTGCCTGGAGTAACCAAGGGGGGGTCTCGGAGACCCAGTACTTC.

This CDR3 reads CAWSVLLGGNTGELFF. The CDR3 coding sequence is TGTGCCTGGAGTGTTCTCTTGGGGGGGAACACCGGGGAGCTGTTTTTT. This sequence joins TRBV30 and TRBJ2-2; tentative D call: TRBD2 (6 bases). V was clipped by 0 bases and J by 1 base, with 12 bases between them. CDR1 is GTSNPN and CDR2 is SVGIG in the germline V gene (reference sequence). The CDR3 consists of 16 residues. Full variable domain (rest looked up from reference TRBV30 and TRBJ2-2): SQTIHQWPATLVQPVGSPLSLECTVEGTSNPNLYWYRQAAGRGLQLLFYSVGIGQISSEVPQNLSASRPQDRQFILSSKKLLLSDSGFYLCAWSVLLGGNTGELFFGEGSRLTVL.

The table lists this clone with a few counts. This sequence joins TRBV6-6 and TRBJ2-1, with 9 bases aligning to TRBD2. CDR1 MNHNY and CDR2 SVGAGI come from the germline V gene (reference sequence). J was trimmed by 7 bases and V by 6 bases; bases with no gene match: 13. The CDR3 runs to 16 residues. The CDR3 DNA follows: TGTGCCAGCAGCCTCAAGGGCGGGGGGGCTCAGAATGAGCAGTTCTTC. Protein product: CASSLKGGGAQNEQFF.

The chain employs TRBV5-6 and TRBJ2-7, with 8 bases fitting TRBD1. This CDR3 contains 17 residues. V lost 1 base to trimming and J lost 6 bases; unmatched junction nucleotides: 15. Germline loops: CDR1 SGHDT, CDR2 YYEEEE. CDR3 sequence reads: CASSLKYRTGFLAEQYF. In nucleotides, the CDR3 is TGTGCCAGCAGCTTGAAGTACCGGACAGGGTTTTTGGCCGAGCAGTACTTC.

The J gene is TRBJ2-5, the V gene TRBV29-1; D may be TRBD1 (5 bases). Germline V gives CDR1 SQVTM, CDR2 ANQGSEA. Trimming stripped 3 bases from V and 4 bases from J, with 15 bases between. This CDR3 comprises 14 residues. The CDR3 nucleotides read TGCAGCGTTGAGAGGAGTGGGCAGGGAGAGACCCAGTACTTC. Translation gives CSVERSGQGETQYF.

The gene calls are TRBV7-2 and TRBJ2-3, with D uncertain. V was pared by 3 bases and J by 5 bases, with 15 bases between. The CDR3 length is 15 residues. Germline lookup yields CDR1 SGHTA and CDR2 FQGNSA. DNA for the CDR3: TGTGCCAGCAGCTTGGCCGGCGCGGTGGGAGATACGCAGTATTTT. Protein sequence: CASSLAGAVGDTQYF.